The clone carrying this T cell receptor (beta chain) was seen more than once but under ten times. The antigen remains undetermined. Per the germline V gene, CDR1 is MGHRA and CDR2 is YSYEKL. The CDR3 totals 18 residues. The ends were cut back, 1 base at V and 2 bases at J, with 17 bases in the middle. The table came from immunoSEQ multiplex PCR; TCRdb's copy has only in-frame clones and leaves some out. Among around 100,000 clones, 91% were seen once, and the ten largest hold 0.18%. This record belongs to a study of graft-versus-host responses after intestinal transplantation. Study-level results: Peak circulating GvH clone levels tracked with early post-transplant HvG declines.

The clonotype comes from a human donor who was the organ donor for an intestinal transplant. This material consisted of unstimulated CD4+ T cells sorted from spleen or lymph node cells, taken before transplant. This rearrangement joins TRBV4-1 to TRBJ1-4; possible D gene TRBD1, 5 bases. The DNA for the CDR3 is TGCGCCAGCAGCCAAGCTGGGGCGAGAAGCGGGACTAATGAAAAACTGTTTTTT. Translation: CASSQAGARSGTNEKLFF.